This paragraph reports one T cell receptor beta chain. Its antigen is unknown. No base quality values were provided; no much bigger clone lies one nucleotide off. The donors belonged to the validation cohort of over a hundred subjects, which was separate from the roughly 700-subject first cohort. The data originate from a study of cytomegalovirus exposure and HLA in healthy donors (dated by TCRdb to about 2017). Describing the broader study: A later analysis indicated that the 120 validation repertoires were generated on the platform also employed for the 700 or so repertoires of the first cohort. High-throughput TCR immunosequencing, statistical association of individual TCRs with disease status, and machine learning were combined to predict cytomegalovirus infection status. Besides the first cohort of some 670 subjects, a separate validation cohort made up of 120 different subjects was used. The study was designed to test whether signatures of past pathogen exposure could be identified by cataloging public T cell receptors.

Libraries came from the immunoSEQ multiplex PCR assay. The original methods were these. A statistical classification framework was developed to diagnose cytomegalovirus status using the catalog of TCR beta chain sequences. TCRdb took over this immuneACCESS table, retaining in-frame rearrangements with V and J assigned. Such tables are incomplete; in checked studies, under half of the missing clones stem from an unresolved V gene, and the remainder is unexplained. V and J calls and clone size come straight from that table; D and trimming were deduced from the DNA. The sample profile shows some 70,000 clones; 85% of them were found once. Clones ranked in the top ten supply around 2.9% of the sample. Based on the germline V gene, the CDR1 and CDR2 sequences are SGHRS and YFSETQ. V and J are truncated by 0 bases and 4 bases respectively, leaving an intervening sequence of 7 bases. From the cysteine through the phenylalanine, the CDR3 covers 13 amino acids. Only CDR3 DNA remains: 39 bases, in frame from the first base.

Broader findings and caveats from the paper: Most TCR sequences were seen in very few donors, while some public TCRs were found in many individuals. It was suggested by the authors that the approach could potentially be generalized to other disease states and immunological phenotypes. A few of the identified cytomegalovirus-associated TCR beta chains were confirmed in vitro to be specific for cytomegalovirus antigens. In both the original and validation cohorts, the classifier was reported to diagnose cytomegalovirus status with high specificity and sensitivity. The study gave a list of over 150 TCR beta chains associated with cytomegalovirus. Subsequent analysis determined that TCRs grouped into clusters in the first cohort also showed a tendency toward co-occurrence across the roughly 120 validation repertoires, and approximately 93% of cluster scores exceeded 0. A later analysis lacked HLA typing for the validation cohort, so it scored co-occurrence in that cohort across all 110 or so repertoires.

The sequenced sample was PBMCs. The origin of this receptor is a man aged 25-45 years in good health and CMV-seronegative. Here the chain combines TRBV5-1 and TRBJ2-5; the D gene cannot be resolved reliably. The DNA sequence is as follows: TGCGCCAGCAGCTTGGGAGGCGCAGAGACCCAGTACTTC. The encoded protein is CASSLGGAETQYF. The CDR3, completed at both ends by the reference TRBV5-1 and TRBJ2-5 genes, gives the full variable domain KAGVTQTPRYLIKTRGQQVTLSCSPISGHRSVSWYQQTPGQGLQFLFEYFSETQRNKGNFPGRFSGRQFSNSRSEMNVSTLELGDSALYLCASSLGGAETQYFGPGTRLLVL.